This T cell receptor beta chain was sequenced in a study of shared clonotypes between healthy human individuals. The table came from immunoSEQ multiplex PCR; TCRdb's copy has only in-frame clones and leaves some out. In the table there are approximately 1,000,000 clones, around three quarters of which are singletons. The CDR3 extends over 15 amino acids. In germline, CDR1 is SGDLS, CDR2 YYNGEE. Between the trimmed V and J ends, which lost 0 bases and 0 bases, there was a span of 7 bases. The rearrangement uses TRBV9 and TRBJ2-1, with D tentatively TRBD2 (5 bases). The sequence derives from a man aged 18 to 29 in good health. Some clones in this sample may be carry-over from other donors' samples. Material: memory CD4+ T cells from PBMCs. Indicated subset: CD45RA-negative fraction. CDR3 bases: TGTGCCAGCAGCGTAGTGGCGGGCTCCTACAATGAGCAGTTCTTC. Amino acids: CASSVVAGSYNEQFF.